Shown below are 21 T cell receptor beta chains from a single sample sequenced in a study of shared clonotypes between healthy human individuals. Assay: immunoSEQ multiplex PCR; the TCRdb copy retains only in-frame clones and omits some. The sample has about 2.4 million clones; around 90% are singletons. The material sequenced was naive CD4+ T cells sorted from blood. Subset defined: CD45RA+ positively selected. The receptors were sampled from a man younger than 35 in good health.

This chain joins TRBV27 and TRBJ2-3; unclear D gene. Germline V CDR1 and CDR2: MNHEY, SMNVEV (reference sequence). This CDR3 is 16 amino acids long. V gave up 6 bases and J gave up 2 bases, with 18 bases separating them. The CDR3 bases are TGTGCCAGCAGAATTCTTCGTCCCCACCCCACAGATACGCAGTATTTT. Translated, it gives CASRILRPHPTDTQYF.

This chain joins TRBV5-4 and TRBJ2-3; D is possibly TRBD1 (7 bases). This CDR3 spans 15 amino acids. Trimming shortened V by 6 bases and J by 3 bases, and 17 bases separated the two germline ends. CDR1 and CDR2 from the germline V gene are SGHNT and YYREEE (reference sequence). CDR3 region: CASTPTRGATDTQYF. CDR3 sequence (DNA): TGTGCCAGCACCCCGACCAGGGGGGCGACAGATACGCAGTATTTT. The whole variable domain, filled in from reference TRBV5-4 and TRBJ2-3, reads ETGVTQSPTHLIKTRGQQVTLRCSSQSGHNTVSWYQQALGQGPQFIFQYYREEENGRGNFPPRFSGLQFPNYSSELNVNALELDDSALYLCASTPTRGATDTQYFGPGTRLTVL.

The chain joins TRBV30 to TRBJ2-1, with 13 bases that match TRBD2. V was pared by 3 bases and J by 11 bases, with 7 bases of the junction left unmatched. Germline values: CDR1 GTSNPN, CDR2 SVGIG (reference sequence). This CDR3 is built from 14 residues. The CDR3 protein is CAWRPGTSGTKQFF. The CDR3 nucleotides are TGTGCCTGGAGGCCCGGGACTAGCGGGACCAAGCAGTTCTTC.

The chain has TRBV10-3 and TRBJ2-3; 8 bases map to TRBD2. V shed 3 bases, J shed 6 bases, and the junction held 8 bases outside the gene matches. The length of the CDR3 is 15 residues. From germline, CDR1 is ENHRY and CDR2 SYGVKD. The CDR3 DNA follows: TGTGCCATCAGTGAAACGGGGGGGGTAGCCGATACGCAGTATTTT. Translated: CAISETGGVADTQYF.

This clone has a single count. V usage is TRBV4-1 and J usage is TRBJ1-1; D not certain. Trimming removed 0 bases at V and 5 bases at J, with 13 bases between. The CDR3 loop spans 15 amino acids. From germline, CDR1 is MGHRA and CDR2 YSYEKL. In DNA form, the CDR3 reads TGCGCCAGCAGCCAAGAGGCGGGTTTACGTACTGAAGCTTTCTTT. It encodes CASSQEAGLRTEAFF.

The chain uses TRBV7-6 and TRBJ2-7; tentative D call: TRBD1 (5 bases). Germline CDR1 SGHVS, CDR2 FNYEAQ. CDR3 length: 14 amino acids. With 1 base removed from V and 4 bases from J, the gap between germline ends came to 11 bases. CDR3: CASSLVSQAYEQYF. The DNA of the CDR3 is TGTGCCAGCAGCTTAGTATCACAGGCTTACGAGCAGTACTTC.

V and J are TRBV5-1 and TRBJ2-3; 8 positions match TRBD2. The CDR3 is made up of 15 amino acids. J gave up 3 bases and V 7 bases, and 10 bases lay outside the gene matches. The germline V gene has CDR1 SGHRS and CDR2 YFSETQ. CDR3 protein: CASQSTGGLTDTQYF. CDR3 DNA: TGCGCCAGCCAATCTACGGGGGGGCTGACAGATACGCAGTATTTT.

The chain joins TRBV29-1 to TRBJ1-1, with D perhaps TRBD1 (5 bases). Trimming took off 0 bases at V and 7 bases at J, with 9 bases between the two ends. Germline CDR1 is SQVTM and CDR2 is ANQGSEA. This CDR3 comprises 12 residues. The CDR3 coding sequence is TGCAGCGTTGAAGATCTGGGGGGTGAAGCTTTCTTT. The encoded protein is CSVEDLGGEAFF. Filled out from reference TRBV29-1 and TRBJ1-1, the complete variable domain reads SAVISQKPSRDICQRGTSLTIQCQVDSQVTMMFWYRQQPGQSLTLIATANQGSEATYESGFVIDKFPISRPNLTFSTLTVSNMSPEDSSIYLCSVEDLGGEAFFGQGTRLTVV.

The chain couples TRBV6-6 to TRBJ2-5; 8 bases match TRBD1. V trimming: 8 bases; J trimming: 2 bases; junction bases outside the gene matches: 7. CDR3 size: 14 residues. Germline V CDR1 and CDR2: MNHNY, SVGAGI (reference sequence). The DNA for the CDR3 is TGTGCCAGCTTAAAGGGACAGGATCAAGAGACCCAGTACTTC. Translated: CASLKGQDQETQYF.

This chain joins TRBV10-1 and TRBJ2-7; 8 bases line up with TRBD1. J gave up 5 bases and V 2 bases, and 11 bases lay outside the gene matches. Germline CDR1 WNHNN, CDR2 SYGVQD (reference sequence). The CDR3 is 16 residues long. This CDR3 is CASSERWAGGVDEQYF. The CDR3, as DNA: TGCGCCAGCAGTGAGAGGTGGGCAGGGGGCGTCGACGAGCAGTACTTC.

The V and J genes are TRBV10-3 and TRBJ2-1; TRBD1 agrees at 11 bases. CDR1 ENHRY and CDR2 SYGVKD come from the germline V gene. The CDR3 totals 14 residues. V gave up 4 bases and J gave up 8 bases; unmatched junction bases: 4. This CDR3 is CAISGTGGRDEQFF. The CDR3 DNA sequence: TGTGCCATCAGTGGGACAGGGGGCAGGGATGAGCAGTTCTTC.

The chain joins TRBV5-1 to TRBJ1-2; 9 positions agree with TRBD1. V was pared by 4 bases and J by 4 bases, with 5 bases of the junction left unmatched. CDR3 length: 14 amino acids. In germline, CDR1 is SGHRS, CDR2 YFSETQ. The DNA of the CDR3 is TGCGCCAGCAGCCCCACGGGACAGGGCTATGGCTACACCTTC. This sequence encodes CASSPTGQGYGYTF.

The rearrangement uses TRBV4-1 and TRBJ1-6, with D maybe TRBD1 (5 bases). The CDR3 loop spans 17 amino acids. Germline V gene lookup returns CDR1 MGHRA and CDR2 YSYEKL. Trimming removed 3 bases at V and 7 bases at J, with 19 bases between. In DNA, the CDR3 is TGCGCCAGCAGCCATCAACCCCTTGGGACGCCGAATTCACCCCTCCACTTT. It encodes CASSHQPLGTPNSPLHF.

In regard to this clone: One junction end disagrees with the germline gene, perhaps due to a read error. CDR3 sequence (DNA): TGTGCTAGCAGCCCCCGACAGGGCTCCTACGAGCAGTACTTC. Its protein is CASSPRQGSYEQYF. This rearrangement joins TRBV7-7 to TRBJ2-7; 7 nucleotides agree with TRBD1. Germline CDR1 and CDR2: SSHAT and FNYEAQ (reference sequence). The CDR3 is made up of 14 amino acids.

The chain couples TRBV28 to TRBJ2-3; maybe TRBD2 (7 bases). Per germline, CDR1 MDHEN and CDR2 SYDVKM. V was trimmed by 4 bases and J by 4 bases, leaving 15 bases between them. This CDR3 spans 15 amino acids. The CDR3 nucleotides are TGTGCCAGCAGTTCCTTAGGGGGGGCAGCAGATACGCAGTATTTT. It yields the protein CASSSLGGAADTQYF.

The chain couples TRBV11-2 to TRBJ1-4, with a tentative D call TRBD1 (5 bases). V lost 1 base, J lost 5 bases, and 11 bases lay in between. This CDR3 contains 15 residues. CDR1 is SGHAT and CDR2 is FQNNGV in the germline V gene. The CDR3 DNA reads as TGTGCCAGCAGCTTAGGGGACGGGCGGAATGAAAAACTGTTTTTT. This codes for CASSLGDGRNEKLFF.

The chain carries TRBV2 and TRBJ2-5; 10 bases match TRBD2. V trimming: 10 bases; J trimming: 5 bases; junction bases outside the gene matches: 22. The germline gives CDR1 SNHLY, CDR2 FYNNEI. The CDR3 spans 18 residues. Here the CDR3 reads CAISQGSGRAYLRETQYF. CDR3 coding DNA: TGTGCCATCTCTCAAGGGAGCGGGAGGGCCTACCTGAGGGAGACCCAGTACTTC.

The rearrangement links TRBV20-1 to TRBJ1-1, with a possible D match to TRBD1 (6 bases). This CDR3 is 11 amino acids long. V was pared by 2 bases and J by 8 bases, with 9 bases between. Germline CDR1 DFQATT, CDR2 SNEGSKA (reference sequence). The CDR3 loop reads CSARQGLEAFF. The CDR3 nucleotides read TGCAGTGCTAGACAGGGGCTGGAAGCTTTCTTT.

The table lists this clone with a few counts. The chain carries TRBV6-5 and TRBJ1-2; possible D gene TRBD1, 6 bases. V lost 8 bases, J lost 8 bases, and 15 bases lay in between. Germline V gives CDR1 MNHEY, CDR2 SVGAGI. CDR3 size: 12 residues. The CDR3 loop reads CASSTGQRGYTF. The CDR3 DNA follows: TGTGCCAGCTCTACAGGGCAACGAGGCTACACCTTC.

V gene TRBV30 combines with J gene TRBJ2-2; the D is unclear. This CDR3 contains 13 residues. Germline V gives CDR1 GTSNPN, CDR2 SVGIG (reference sequence). V was clipped by 0 bases and J by 6 bases, with 8 bases between them. As DNA, the CDR3 is TGTGCCTGGAGTGTGAGTTGGCCCGGGGAGCTGTTTTTT. Translation: CAWSVSWPGELFF. Based on the CDR3 plus reference TRBV30 and TRBJ2-2, the full variable domain is SQTIHQWPATLVQPVGSPLSLECTVEGTSNPNLYWYRQAAGRGLQLLFYSVGIGQISSEVPQNLSASRPQDRQFILSSKKLLLSDSGFYLCAWSVSWPGELFFGEGSRLTVL.

V gene TRBV5-1 combines with J gene TRBJ1-6; possible D gene TRBD1, 6 bases. The CDR3 is made up of 17 amino acids. Germline V CDR1 and CDR2: SGHRS, YFSETQ. V shed 5 bases and J shed 8 bases, with 23 bases lying between them. DNA for the CDR3: TGCGCCAGCAGTCTTGGAGTTTTGGGACAAGGGCATTCACCCCTCCACTTT. Its translation: CASSLGVLGQGHSPLHF.